This record covers a single TCR beta chain. Its antigen specificity is not known. Base quality data are lacking; no much larger clone is found one base away. The time point tag for this specimen amounts to: about 28 days (+/-7) after the second vaccine dose. Because spike-specific TCR depth and breadth did not differ between the two schedules, AZD1222 recipients who got a second dose at roughly 4 weeks were pooled with those who got a second dose at roughly 12 weeks. The vaccinee samples were drawn from two UK trials, COV001 and COV002, one of which was a single-blind randomized controlled phase 2/3 trial testing AZD1222 (ChAdOx1 nCoV-19) in healthy adults. Trial participant PBMC samples were collected at day 0 and day 28 after the second dose for TCRbeta chain sequencing. The sample belongs to a study of T cell responses to AZD1222 COVID-19 vaccine (dated by TCRdb to about 2021). For the wider study: A total of approximately 240 trial participants underwent TCR sequencing, of whom around 200 received two doses of AZD1222 and about 26 received two doses of the MenACWY control vaccine. Trial participants were enrolled into age subgroups of 18-55, 56-69 and 70-plus years, which contained about 150, 27 and 61 TCR-sequenced participants, respectively. What the work shows at the level of the full study, not this receptor alone: The 56-69-year group was small, and its depth increase did not reach significance, likely because of low power. The whole spike protein was spanned by vaccine-associated CD4 TCRs, and dominant responses were seen in regions 160-218 and 743-854. Spike-specific TCR breadth and depth rose significantly after two AZD1222 doses compared with day 0 and with MenACWY recipients. Reportedly, close to half of the unique spike-specific TCRs recognized epitopes lying outside the regions that are mutated in the B.1.351 and B.1.1.7 variants. Because no day 14 peak-response samples were available, the repertoires could be characterized only after the peak T cell response. Participants were mostly white British, with more females than males. The authors suggested clonal diversity may have been underestimated. Conclusions about previously exposed vaccinees were limited because only six AZD1222 recipients were SARS-CoV-2 seropositive at baseline.

The CDR3 regions of human TCRbeta chains were analyzed by immunosequencing. The paper's processing steps were these. TCRs in the repertoires were compared against a reference library of SARS-CoV-2-specific TCRs that had been generated with the MIRA antigen-specificity platform. Breadth was defined as the fraction of unique TCRs that were SARS-CoV-2-associated. Depth was defined as the fraction of total T cells that were SARS-CoV-2-associated. Each spike-specific TCR was assigned to its reactive spike region and to a CD4 or CD8 class using the MIRA data. Log10-transformed breadth and depth values were compared by one-way ANOVA with Sidak's multiple comparisons tests. The table comes from immuneACCESS by way of TCRdb, which keeps in-frame sequences with V and J called. Part of the clones is missing from these tables; in studies checked, under half for an unresolved V gene and the rest for unknown reasons. D and trimming were read from the DNA, whereas the V and J calls and clone size are those reported in that table. This sample holds 180,000 or so clones; more than 75% were observed only once. The leading ten clones occupy 25% to 30% of the sample.

Spanning cysteine to phenylalanine, the CDR3 consists of 14 amino acids. The DNA shown is the 42-base CDR3, in frame from base 1. V is pruned by 4 bases and J by 5 bases, leaving 7 bases of the junction without a gene match. CDR1 and CDR2 are read off the germline V gene as SGDLS and YYNGEE. In this chain, TRBV9 is recombined with TRBJ1-1, with 8 bases matching TRBD1. This receptor was taken from an adult who received the AZD1222 COVID-19 vaccine. The specimen comprised peripheral blood, sampled 28 days after the second AZD1222 dose. The CDR3 protein: CASSPQGARTEAFF. The nucleotide sequence reads as follows: TGTGCCAGCAGCCCCCAGGGGGCGCGGACTGAAGCTTTCTTT.